The 28 T cell receptor beta chains in this list originate from one sample, sequenced in a study of tumor-infiltrating lymphocytes in primary liver carcinoma. Germline DNA was also extracted, and blood RNA was taken from unsorted whole blood. The researchers produced TCR beta cDNA from approximately 0.45 ug total RNA with a constant-region primer. Libraries covering TCR beta were generated through three nested multiplex PCR rounds (using a slightly modified ARM-PCR). A C-beta reverse primer and TRBV1-TRBV30 forward primers served in each of the first two PCR rounds, at ten to eleven cycles apiece. Each CDR3 protein gets one entry after TCRdb re-called the multiplex PCR reads with MiXCR. The table has fewer than 350,000 distinct CDR3 sequences, around three fifths seen once; the top ten hold approximately 9.4%. Sequencing input: peripheral blood. The receptors originated from a man in his forties with primary liver carcinoma and hepatitis B virus infection.

Remarks on this clonotype: One junction end does not reproduce the germline sequence, and a read error may be involved. The chain joins TRBV5-4 to TRBJ2-4, with D possibly matching TRBD2 (5 bases). The CDR3 runs 15 residues. Per germline, CDR1 SGHNT and CDR2 YYREEE (reference sequence). CDR3 in amino acids: CTSSLAGGAKNIQYF. The DNA for the CDR3 is TGTACCAGCAGCTTGGCGGGCGGAGCCAAAAACATTCAGTACTTC.

This clonotype was recorded at least ten times. The chain uses TRBV5-4 and TRBJ2-1; D is undetermined. This CDR3 region has 14 residues. V was trimmed by 5 bases and J by 0 bases, leaving 9 bases between them. CDR1 is SGHNT, CDR2 YYREEE, per germline (reference sequence). The CDR3 protein is CASRLTLSYNEQFF. The CDR3 DNA reads TGTGCCAGCAGGTTGACCCTCTCCTACAATGAGCAGTTCTTC.

Written as DNA, the CDR3 is TGTGCCAGCAGTTACTCGCGGGCCCCCTACAATGAGCAGTTCTTC. Its translation: CASSYSRAPYNEQFF. J is TRBJ2-1 and V is TRBV6-5; D possibly corresponds to TRBD2 (5 bases). V was clipped by 0 bases and J by 2 bases, with 8 bases between them. CDR1 is MNHEY and CDR2 is SVGAGI in the germline V gene. The CDR3 runs to 15 residues.

For this clonotype: Sequence at one end of the junction differs from germline and may be a read error. The chain carries TRBV11-2 and TRBJ2-5; 7 bases are a match to TRBD2. The length of the CDR3 is 15 residues. Germline values: CDR1 SGHAT, CDR2 FQNNGV. CDR3 DNA sequence: TGCGCCAGCAGCCCCCTGGGCGGGGGTTGGGGGACCCAGTACTTC. Its translation: CASSPLGGGWGTQYF. Filled out from reference TRBV11-2 and TRBJ2-5, the complete variable domain reads EAGVAQSPRYKIIEKRQSVAFWCNPISGHATLYWYQQILGQGPKLLIQFQNNGVVDDSQLPKDRFSAERLKGVDSTLKIQPAKLEDSAVYLCASSPLGGGWGTQYFGPGTRLLVL.

This clonotype was picked up a small number of times. This chain joins TRBV5-4 and TRBJ1-1, with TRBD1 matching 9 bases. Germline CDR1 SGHNT, CDR2 YYREEE (reference sequence). CDR3 size: 17 residues. The V gene end was trimmed by 0 bases and the J gene end by 1 base; junction bases not matched to a gene: 7. Here the CDR3 reads CASSLEGQGLRNTEAFF. The DNA of the CDR3 is TGTGCCAGCAGCTTGGAAGGACAGGGGCTTCGGAACACTGAAGCTTTCTTT.

V usage is TRBV5-4 and J usage is TRBJ2-2, with D maybe TRBD1 (6 bases). Germline V lookup: CDR1 SGHNT, CDR2 YYREEE (reference sequence). The V and J ends lost 3 bases and 8 bases respectively, with 11 bases between them. The length of the CDR3 is 13 residues. Written as DNA, the CDR3 is TGTGCCAGCAGCTGGGTAGGGGGTGGGGAGCTGTTTTTT. Amino acids: CASSWVGGGELFF. The full variable domain, rest sourced from reference TRBV5-4 and TRBJ2-2, is ETGVTQSPTHLIKTRGQQVTLRCSSQSGHNTVSWYQQALGQGPQFIFQYYREEENGRGNFPPRFSGLQFPNYSSELNVNALELDDSALYLCASSWVGGGELFFGEGSRLTVL.

This clonotype was found once. A junction boundary mismatches the germline segment, possibly from a read error. This chain connects TRBV6-5 to TRBJ1-2, with D tentatively TRBD1 (6 bases). This CDR3 spans 14 amino acids. The germline V gene encodes CDR1 MNHEY and CDR2 SVGAGI. CDR3 amino acids: CVSSRDILNYGYTF. CDR3 nucleotide sequence: TGTGTCAGCAGCAGGGACATATTAAACTATGGCTACACCTTC.

This sequence joins TRBV6-5 and TRBJ2-6, with D possibly TRBD1 on 5 matching bases. V was pared by 6 bases and J by 2 bases, with 17 bases between. The CDR3 extends over 17 amino acids. Germline V gives CDR1 MNHEY, CDR2 SVGAGI. CDR3 protein: CASSRVLVGAGANVLTF. CDR3 nucleotides: TGTGCCAGCAGCCGGGTCCTCGTAGGGGCTGGGGCCAACGTCCTGACTTTC.

J is TRBJ2-2 and V is TRBV29-1; D is perhaps TRBD1 (6 bases). The CDR3 contains 14 residues. Per germline, CDR1 SQVTM and CDR2 ANQGSEA. Trimming took 4 bases from V and 17 from J, leaving 26 bases between them. The CDR3 DNA sequence: TGCAGCGTTGGACAGGCCCCGATGACCGGGGAGCCATTTTTT. This sequence encodes CSVGQAPMTGEPFF.

This clonotype has only a few counts. The junction shows a germline mismatch at one end, possibly a read error. V and J are TRBV6-1 and TRBJ2-2; possibly TRBD1 or TRBD2 for D (5 bases each). Germline V gene sequence: CDR1 MNHNS, CDR2 SASEGT. The CDR3 extends over 14 amino acids. The CDR3 spells CVSKSGTVSGELFF. The CDR3 coding sequence is TGTGTCAGCAAGTCGGGGACGGTATCCGGGGAGCTGTTTTTT.

This clonotype was detected only once. A much more abundant neighbour one base away suggests this may be a read error. J is TRBJ2-1 and V is TRBV12-3 or TRBV12-4, with D unclear. The CDR3 covers 11 residues. The CDR3 DNA is TGTGCCAACAGTTTTAACGGTGAGCAGTTCTTC. It codes for CANSFNGEQFF.

Turning to this clonotype: Just one base apart from a much larger clone, this may be a read error. The V and J genes are TRBV6-1 and TRBJ1-2; TRBD1 might be the D (6 bases). CDR3 length: 15 residues. Germline values: CDR1 MNHNS, CDR2 SASEGT. CDR3 coding DNA: TGTGCCGGCAGTGACTATCGGGGGCAAAACTATGGCTACACCTTC. Protein product: CAGSDYRGQNYGYTF.

The rearrangement links TRBV7-8 to TRBJ1-5; D unclear. CDR3 length equals 15 residues. The germline V gene has CDR1 SGHVS and CDR2 FQNEAQ. V was pared by 2 bases and J by 4 bases, with 12 bases between. The DNA of the CDR3 is TGTGCCAGCAGCTTATCGAGGCAGATAAATCAGCCCCAGCATTTT. Amino acids: CASSLSRQINQPQHF.

As concerns this clonotype: Being one base from a much bigger clone, this may be a read error. This rearrangement joins TRBV4-1 to TRBJ1-2, with a weak D call TRBD1 (6 bases). From germline, CDR1 is MGHRA and CDR2 YSYEKL. CDR3 length: 15 residues. For the CDR3, the DNA is TGCGTCAGCAGCCAAGATCGGGGGCTTGAGGGTGGCTACACCTTC. Translating gives CVSSQDRGLEGGYTF.

A single count supports this clonotype. The final CDR3 position lacks the conserved phenylalanine or tryptophan, pointing to a likely read error. The chain combines TRBV5-6 with TRBJ2-2, with 9 bases aligning to TRBD2. CDR3 length: 16 amino acids. The germline V gene encodes CDR1 SGHDT and CDR2 YYEEEE. V shed 2 bases and J 7 bases; nucleotides not matched to a gene: 9. CDR3 in amino acids: CASSFAAGGPYGELFY. CDR3 nucleotide sequence: TGTGCCAGCAGCTTTGCGGCGGGAGGGCCCTACGGGGAGCTGTTTTAT.

The chain recombines TRBV19 with TRBJ2-1; D remains ambiguous. With 5 bases removed from V and 2 bases from J, the gap between germline ends came to 13 bases. There are 15 residues in the CDR3. Germline V CDR1 and CDR2: LNHDA, SQIVND (reference sequence). The CDR3 loop is CASSPRDIAYNEQFF. The CDR3 bases are TGTGCCAGTAGTCCACGAGACATTGCCTACAATGAGCAGTTCTTC.

A word on this clonotype: At one of its ends the junction is not consistent with the germline gene, which may arise from a read error. This chain connects TRBV14 to TRBJ1-1; D might be TRBD1 (5 bases). This CDR3 contains 17 residues. In germline, CDR1 is SGHDN, CDR2 FVKESK. The CDR3 bases are TGTGCCTGCAGCTCTATCAGGGTCTCCGTTCTGAACACTGAAGCTTTCTTT. Translating gives CACSSIRVSVLNTEAFF.

The chain employs TRBV28 and TRBJ1-2; 8 positions match TRBD1. The J segment lost 8 bases and the V segment lost 9 bases, leaving 5 bases of the junction unmatched. The germline V gene encodes CDR1 MDHEN and CDR2 SYDVKM. CDR3 length: 11 residues. CDR3 in amino acids: CASWTGIGYTF. The CDR3, as DNA: TGTGCCAGTTGGACAGGGATCGGCTACACCTTC.

The V gene is TRBV5-5, the J gene TRBJ2-1; 10 nucleotides align to TRBD2. The CDR3 spans 16 residues. Germline trimming cut 0 bases from V and 1 base from J; bases unmatched to any gene: 1. The germline V gene encodes CDR1 SGHKS and CDR2 YYEKEE (reference sequence). The CDR3 protein is CASSLVLAGSYNEQFF. DNA of the CDR3: TGTGCCAGCAGCTTGGTACTAGCGGGGTCCTACAATGAGCAGTTCTTC. The full variable domain, with the rest looked up from reference TRBV5-5 and TRBJ2-1, is DAGVTQSPTHLIKTRGQQVTLRCSPISGHKSVSWYQQVLGQGPQFIFQYYEKEERGRGNFPDRFSARQFPNYSSELNVNALLLGDSALYLCASSLVLAGSYNEQFFGPGTRLTVL.

Turning to this clonotype: A clone one base away is much larger, so this may be a read error. The chain couples TRBV4-1 to TRBJ1-1; 12 nucleotides agree with TRBD1. The germline V gene encodes CDR1 MGHRA and CDR2 YSYEKL. There are 21 residues in the CDR3. The CDR3 protein is CASSRPGKPGQGAKTRTETFF. The DNA for the CDR3 is TGCGCCAGCAGCCGTCCAGGGAAACCGGGACAGGGGGCGAAAACGAGAACTGAAACTTTCTTT.

Notes on this clonotype: One end of the junction fails to match germline, which may point to a read error. The rearrangement joins TRBV11-2 to TRBJ1-1; D unresolved. The CDR3 length is 13 residues. Germline V gene data show CDR1 as SGHAT and CDR2 as FQNNGV. This chain's CDR3 is CTSSLDTRTEAFF. In nucleotides, the CDR3 is TGTACCAGCAGCTTAGACACTCGCACTGAAGCTTTCTTT. The whole variable domain, remainder taken from reference TRBV11-2 and TRBJ1-1, is EAGVAQSPRYKIIEKRQSVAFWCNPISGHATLYWYQQILGQGPKLLIQFQNNGVVDDSQLPKDRFSAERLKGVDSTLKIQPAKLEDSAVYLCTSSLDTRTEAFFGQGTRLTVV.

This chain uses TRBV28 with TRBJ1-6; D perhaps matches TRBD1 (6 bases). Germline values: CDR1 MDHEN, CDR2 SYDVKM. CDR3 length: 16 residues. The germline V and J ends were trimmed by 4 bases and 0 bases, with 10 bases remaining between them. CDR3 coding DNA: TGTGCCAGCAGTTCCGCGGACAGCTCCTATAATTCACCCCTCCACTTT. Translation gives CASSSADSSYNSPLHF.

This clonotype came up many times. The chain carries TRBV10-3 and TRBJ2-5, with 9 positions matching TRBD1. The CDR3 is 13 amino acids. The junction had 1 base not matched to a gene; V was cut back by 6 bases and J by 2 bases. Germline V gene sequence: CDR1 ENHRY, CDR2 SYGVKD. The CDR3 nucleotides read TGTGCCATCAGAGGACAGGGGCAAGAGACCCAGTACTTC. It translates to CAIRGQGQETQYF.

The rearrangement links TRBV13 to TRBJ2-1; 10 bases fit TRBD2. The CDR3 runs 15 residues. Looked up from germline, CDR1 is PRHDT and CDR2 is FYEKMQ (reference sequence). With 4 bases clipped from V and 4 bases from J, the junction kept 4 bases outside the gene matches. The CDR3 DNA reads as TGTGCCAGCAGCTCTGGACTAGCGGAGTACAATGAGCAGTTCTTC. Protein product: CASSSGLAEYNEQFF.

A word on this clonotype: At one end, the junction sequence differs from germline, possibly due to a read error. The chain employs TRBV28 and TRBJ1-1, with 8 bases identical to TRBD1. Per germline, CDR1 MDHEN and CDR2 SYDVKM. The CDR3 runs 14 residues. CDR3 loop: CASSPNRGFTGAFF. The CDR3 DNA sequence: TGTGCCAGCAGTCCCAACAGGGGGTTCACTGGAGCTTTCTTT.

Note on this clonotype: The junction and the germline gene differ at one end; a read error may be behind it. V and J are TRBV5-1 and TRBJ1-1, with D possibly TRBD1 on 5 matching bases. This CDR3 comprises 14 residues. Germline V gene lookup returns CDR1 SGHRS and CDR2 YFSETQ. The CDR3 reads CASSLGQLDTDAFF. CDR3 nucleotide sequence: TGCGCCAGCAGCTTGGGACAGCTGGACACTGATGCTTTCTTT.

With respect to this clonotype: A read error is likely, as this CDR3 ends without the conserved phenylalanine or tryptophan. The chain couples TRBV11-2 to TRBJ2-5; D ambiguous. There are 14 residues in the CDR3. Germline CDR1 SGHAT, CDR2 FQNNGV. The CDR3 coding sequence is TGTGCCAACAGCCCTCCACTTGACCTGGAGACCCAGTACTCC. Translation: CANSPPLDLETQYS.

This clonotype was observed many times. The chain combines TRBV6-2 or TRBV6-3 with TRBJ2-1; D is unclear. The CDR3 is made up of 15 amino acids. Germline CDR1 reads MNHEY; CDR2 reads SVGEGT. The ends were cut back, 6 bases at V and 8 bases at J, with 20 bases in the middle. CDR3 loop: CASSSGYRSGDEQFF. The CDR3 nucleotides read TGTGCCAGCAGCTCCGGGTACCGCAGTGGCGATGAGCAGTTCTTC.